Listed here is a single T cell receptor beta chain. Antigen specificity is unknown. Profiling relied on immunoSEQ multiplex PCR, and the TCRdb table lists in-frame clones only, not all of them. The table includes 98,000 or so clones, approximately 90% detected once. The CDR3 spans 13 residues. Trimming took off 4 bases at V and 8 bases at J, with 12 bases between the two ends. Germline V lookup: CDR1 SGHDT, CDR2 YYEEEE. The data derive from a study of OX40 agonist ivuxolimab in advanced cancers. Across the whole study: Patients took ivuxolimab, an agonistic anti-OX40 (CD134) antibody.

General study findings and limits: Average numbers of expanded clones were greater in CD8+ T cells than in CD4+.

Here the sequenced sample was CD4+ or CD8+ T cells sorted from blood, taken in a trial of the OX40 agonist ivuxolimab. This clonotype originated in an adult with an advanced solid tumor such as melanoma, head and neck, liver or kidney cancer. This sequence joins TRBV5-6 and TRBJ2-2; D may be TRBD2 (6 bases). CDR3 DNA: TGTGCCAGCAGCGAAGGAGGGCGAGGGGAGCTGTTTTTT. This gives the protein CASSEGGRGELFF.